Below, one TCR beta chain is given with its context. These data belong to a study of blood T cell repertoires in COVID-19. Study-level information: COVID-19 samples from acute and convalescent phases originated in the United States, Italy and Spain. Sources were T cells, B-cell-depleted T cells, or PBMCs; the material itself was cDNA or gDNA.

In the study's own analysis: Estimated nucleated cell counts came from reference gene primer amplification. TCRdb's table, derived via immunoSEQ multiplex PCR, lists solely in-frame clones and lacks some. V, J and clone size reflect that table, while D and trimming were determined from the DNA. Seen here are approximately 140,000 clones, 85% observed once, and the top ten hold approximately 2.7%. J was trimmed by 1 base and V by 1 base; bases with no gene match: 6. This CDR3 is 16 amino acids long. Germline V lookup: CDR1 SGHKS, CDR2 YYEKEE (reference sequence). This sequence joins TRBV5-5 and TRBJ2-5; the match to TRBD1 covers 8 bases. The clonotype comes from a woman aged 40 to 50 with active or convalescent COVID-19. Sequenced: peripheral blood. As DNA, the CDR3 is TGTGCCAGCAGCTTGTCCCCCGGGACAGGCCAAGAGACCCAGTACTTC. This codes for CASSLSPGTGQETQYF.